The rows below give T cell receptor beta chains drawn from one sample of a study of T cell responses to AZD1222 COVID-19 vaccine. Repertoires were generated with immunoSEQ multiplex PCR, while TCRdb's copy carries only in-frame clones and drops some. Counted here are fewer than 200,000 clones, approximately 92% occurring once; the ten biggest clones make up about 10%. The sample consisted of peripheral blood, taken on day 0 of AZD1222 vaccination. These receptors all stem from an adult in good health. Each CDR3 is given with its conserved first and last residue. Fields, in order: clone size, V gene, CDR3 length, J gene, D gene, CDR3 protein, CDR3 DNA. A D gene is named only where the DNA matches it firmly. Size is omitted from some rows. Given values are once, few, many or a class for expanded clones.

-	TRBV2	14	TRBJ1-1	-	CASRETTLNTEAFF	TGTGCCAGCAGGGAAACGACATTGAACACTGAAGCTTTCTTT
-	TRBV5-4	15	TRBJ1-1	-	CASSLWRSGRTEAFF	TGTGCCAGCAGCTTGTGGAGATCAGGGCGGACTGAAGCTTTCTTT
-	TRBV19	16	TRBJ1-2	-	CASSIEGGRSYYGYTF	TGTGCCAGTAGTATAGAGGGGGGCAGGTCCTACTATGGCTACACCTTC
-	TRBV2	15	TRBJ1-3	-	CASSEQQGLGNTIYF	TGTGCCAGCAGTGAACAGCAGGGGCTTGGAAACACCATATATTTT
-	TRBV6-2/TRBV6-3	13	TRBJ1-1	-	CASSLGGNTEAFF	TGTGCCAGCAGTCTGGGGGGGAACACTGAAGCTTTCTTT
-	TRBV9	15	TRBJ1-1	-	CASSVGGEQGTEAFF	TGTGCCAGCAGCGTAGGGGGGGAACAAGGCACTGAAGCTTTCTTT
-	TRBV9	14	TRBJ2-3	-	CASSVGPSGDTQYF	TGTGCCAGCAGCGTTGGGCCCAGTGGAGATACGCAGTATTTT
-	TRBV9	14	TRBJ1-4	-	CASSGGSRIEKLFF	TGTGCCAGCAGCGGAGGGAGTCGAATTGAAAAACTGTTTTTT
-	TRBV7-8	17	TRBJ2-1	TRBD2	CASSLPSLSGSYNEQFF	TGTGCCAGCAGCTTACCCTCTCTTAGCGGGTCCTACAATGAGCAGTTCTTC
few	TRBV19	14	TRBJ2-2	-	CASSIRPNTGELFF	TGTGCCAGTAGTATAAGACCGAACACCGGGGAGCTGTTTTTT
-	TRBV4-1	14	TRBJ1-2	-	CASSQRPTNYGYTF	TGCGCCAGCAGCCAAAGACCGACGAACTATGGCTACACCTTC
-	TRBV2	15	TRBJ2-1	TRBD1	CASSGGTDSYNEQFF	TGTGCCAGCAGTGGGGGGACAGACTCCTACAATGAGCAGTTCTTC
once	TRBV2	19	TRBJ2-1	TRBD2	CASSVGGTSGGPTYNEQFF	TGTGCCAGCAGTGTCGGTGGGACTAGCGGGGGGCCAACCTACAATGAGCAGTTCTTC
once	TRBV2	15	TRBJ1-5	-	CASSEASGLNQPQHF	TGTGCCAGCAGTGAAGCCTCCGGACTCAATCAGCCCCAGCATTTT
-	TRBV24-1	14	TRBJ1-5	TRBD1	CATSPTGVGQPQHF	TGTGCCACCAGTCCTACAGGGGTAGGTCAGCCCCAGCATTTT
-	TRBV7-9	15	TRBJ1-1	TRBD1	CASSLSTGGTTEAFF	TGTGCCAGCAGCTTAAGTACAGGGGGCACCACTGAAGCTTTCTTT
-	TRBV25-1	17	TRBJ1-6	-	CASSEFGWSSYNSPLHF	TGTGCCAGCAGTGAATTTGGCTGGAGCTCCTATAATTCACCCCTCCACTTT
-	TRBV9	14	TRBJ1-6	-	CASSVEGMNSPLHF	TGTGCCAGCAGCGTAGAAGGGATGAATTCACCCCTCCACTTT
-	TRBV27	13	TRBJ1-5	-	CASSSAGNQPQHF	TGTGCCAGCAGTTCGGCCGGCAATCAGCCCCAGCATTTT
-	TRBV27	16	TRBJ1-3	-	CASSLVWGSPGNTIYF	TGTGCCAGCAGTTTGGTGTGGGGTTCCCCTGGAAACACCATATATTTT
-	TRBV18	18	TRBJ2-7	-	CASSPRMSGPLPSYEQYF	TGTGCCAGCTCACCTCGTATGTCGGGGCCACTACCCTCGTACGAGCAGTACTTC
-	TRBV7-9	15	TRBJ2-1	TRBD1	CASSSPGQGTHEQFF	TGTGCCAGCAGCTCACCGGGACAGGGGACCCATGAGCAGTTCTTC
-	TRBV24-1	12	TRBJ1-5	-	CATSGGNQPQHF	TGTGCCACCTCCGGGGGCAATCAGCCCCAGCATTTT
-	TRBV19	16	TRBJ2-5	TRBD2	CASRNPYSGGRETQYF	TGTGCCAGTAGGAACCCCTATTCGGGGGGGCGAGAGACCCAGTACTTC
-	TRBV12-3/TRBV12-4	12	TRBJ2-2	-	CASSRIADQLFF	TGTGCCAGCAGCCGAATAGCAGACCAGCTGTTTTTT
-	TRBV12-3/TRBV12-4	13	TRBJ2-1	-	CASRSTWPNEQFF	TGTGCCAGCAGGTCGACTTGGCCCAATGAACAGTTCTTC
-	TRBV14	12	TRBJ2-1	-	CASSQIANEQFF	TGTGCCAGCAGCCAAATAGCGAATGAGCAGTTCTTC
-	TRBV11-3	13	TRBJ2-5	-	CASSATAEETQYF	TGTGCCAGCAGCGCAACAGCAGAAGAGACCCAGTACTTC
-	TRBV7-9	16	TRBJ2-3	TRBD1	CASSRGQGERTDTQYF	TGTGCCAGCAGCAGAGGACAGGGGGAACGCACAGATACGCAGTATTTT
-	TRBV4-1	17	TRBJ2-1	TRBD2	CASSQAWTSGSSNEQFF	TGCGCCAGCAGCCAAGCCTGGACTAGCGGGAGTAGCAATGAGCAGTTCTTC
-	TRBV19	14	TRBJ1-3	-	CASSMGSSGNTIYF	TGTGCCAGTAGTATGGGCTCATCTGGAAACACCATATATTTT
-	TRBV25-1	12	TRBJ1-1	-	CASSEMATEAFF	TGTGCCAGCAGTGAAATGGCGACTGAAGCTTTCTTT
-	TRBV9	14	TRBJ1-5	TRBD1	CASSVSTGDQPQHF	TGTGCCAGCAGCGTAAGCACAGGGGATCAGCCCCAGCATTTT
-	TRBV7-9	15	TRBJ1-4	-	CASSPDWATNEKLFF	TGTGCCAGCAGTCCCGACTGGGCAACTAATGAAAAACTGTTTTTT
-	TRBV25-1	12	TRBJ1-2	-	CASRRPDYGYTF	TGTGCCAGCCGGCGGCCAGACTATGGCTACACCTTC
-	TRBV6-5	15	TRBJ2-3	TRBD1	CASRWDSSSTDTQYF	TGTGCCAGCAGATGGGACAGCTCTAGCACAGATACGCAGTATTTT